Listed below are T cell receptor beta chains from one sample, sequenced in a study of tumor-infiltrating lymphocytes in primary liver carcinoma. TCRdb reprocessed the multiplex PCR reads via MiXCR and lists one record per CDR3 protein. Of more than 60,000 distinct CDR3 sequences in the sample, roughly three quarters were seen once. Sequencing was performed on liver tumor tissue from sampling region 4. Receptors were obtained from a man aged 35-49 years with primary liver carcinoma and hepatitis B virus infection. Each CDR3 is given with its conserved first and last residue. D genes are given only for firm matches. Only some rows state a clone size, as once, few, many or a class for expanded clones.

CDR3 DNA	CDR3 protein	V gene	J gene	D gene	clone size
TGTGCCTCGGCCCATGGAACTGGAAACACCATATATTTT	CASAHGTGNTIYF	TRBV11-2	TRBJ1-3	NA	NA
TGTGCCGGCAGTTACTGGGATGAAACAGATACGCAGTATTTT	CAGSYWDETDTQYF	TRBV6-2/TRBV6-3	TRBJ2-3	NA	NA
TGTGTCAGCAGATCCCAGGACTCGGCTCACCAAGGGACCCAGTACTTC	CVSRSQDSAHQGTQYF	TRBV11-2	TRBJ2-5	NA	NA
TGTGCCAGCATAGGGCCGAGACTAGCGTGGTATGAGCAGTCCTTC	CASIGPRLAWYEQSF	TRBV6-6	TRBJ2-1	TRBD2	NA
TGTGCCAGGAGCCTCCAGGGTCGACCCGGGACCCAGTACTTC	CARSLQGRPGTQYF	TRBV4-1	TRBJ2-5	NA	NA
TGTGCCAACAGCTGGCAGGGATTGGGGGAATCACCCCTCCACTTT	CANSWQGLGESPLHF	TRBV5-4	TRBJ1-6	NA	once
TGTGCCAGAAGCCTATCTATGGGAATATCCTACGAGCAGTGCTTC	CARSLSMGISYEQCF	TRBV11-2	TRBJ2-7	NA	NA
TGTGCCAGCAGTTACTCGCTTTTTAGTCAGGGGGAAGAGACCCAGTACTTC	CASSYSLFSQGEETQYF	TRBV6-5	TRBJ2-5	TRBD1	NA
TGTGCCAGCAGCCTCAACCCGACAGAGCACAGCAATCAGCCCCAGCATTTT	CASSLNPTEHSNQPQHF	TRBV2	TRBJ1-5	NA	NA
TGCAGTGCTAATTCGGACTCTGGAAACACCATATATTTT	CSANSDSGNTIYF	TRBV20-1	TRBJ1-3	NA	NA
TGCAGCGTTACGACAGGTGAAGCTCTCTTT	CSVTTGEALF	TRBV29-1	TRBJ1-1	NA	NA
TGTGCCAGCAGCGTCAGGGGTACTGAAGCTTTCTTT	CASSVRGTEAFF	TRBV7-9	TRBJ1-1	NA	many
TGTGCCAGCAGCCCGACAGGAAGGGAGACCCAGTACTTC	CASSPTGRETQYF	TRBV12-3/TRBV12-4	TRBJ2-5	NA	NA
TGTGCCATTAGTGAGTCGAAGGGGGCCGTCGGAGATACGCAGTATTTT	CAISESKGAVGDTQYF	TRBV10-3	TRBJ2-3	TRBD1	NA